The source of this T cell receptor beta chain is a study of graft-versus-host responses after intestinal transplantation. About the research overall: In this cohort, recipients had multivisceral, liver-intestinal, or isolated intestinal transplants. Broader study findings: The authors found GvH clones in recipient marrow, some appearing first in ileum or blood.

This CDR3 contains 12 residues. In germline, CDR1 is SNHLY, CDR2 FYNNEI. V lost 10 bases and J lost 7, with 16 bases in between. As regards this clone: Its specificity is unknown.

The method was immunoSEQ multiplex PCR; TCRdb's version includes in-frame clones alone and lacks a portion of them. The sample holds fewer than 95,000 clones, about 92% seen once. Specimen: unstimulated CD8+ T cells sorted from spleen or lymph node cells, collected before intestinal transplant. The receptor was isolated from a human donor who received an intestinal transplant. J is TRBJ1-1 and V is TRBV2; D call uncertain. The chain's CDR3 is CATAQEEDEAFF. CDR3 sequence (DNA): TGTGCCACCGCGCAGGAGGAGGATGAAGCTTTCTTT. Filled out from reference TRBV2 and TRBJ1-1, the complete variable domain reads EPEVTQTPSHQVTQMGQEVILRCVPISNHLYFYWYRQILGQKVEFLVSFYNNEISEKSEIFDDQFSVERPDGSNFTLKIRSTKLEDSAMYFCATAQEEDEAFFGQGTRLTVV.